This T cell receptor (beta chain) derives from a study of shared clonotypes between healthy human individuals. The protocol was immunoSEQ multiplex PCR, while the TCRdb copy is restricted to in-frame clones and leaves out a portion. The data hold nearly 1,000,000 clones, with 76% observed a single time. With 4 bases clipped from V and 3 bases from J, the junction kept 6 bases outside the gene matches. Germline CDR1 is LGHNA and CDR2 is YSLEER. The CDR3 length is 15 residues. This sequence joins TRBV4-3 and TRBJ2-3; 8 nucleotides match TRBD2. Sequencing used memory CD4+ T cells sorted from blood. Noted subset: CD45RA-negative fraction. The clonotype comes from a man aged 18 to 29 in good health. The CDR3 region is CASSLVAGPTDTQYF. CDR3 nucleotides: TGCGCCAGCAGCCTCGTAGCGGGACCTACAGATACGCAGTATTTT.